This TCR beta chain was documented in a study of CD8 T cells in ankylosing spondylitis. Study results and limitations: Disease-linked clones were reportedly significantly enriched in matched ankylosing spondylitis synovial fluid. What seemed typical of ankylosing spondylitis blood was a TCR beta motif built from roughly eight highly homologous variants.

About this clonotype itself: The target antigen is unknown.

Using quantitative 5'-RACE with molecular barcodes, the authors made TCR beta libraries. TCRdb passed the 5' RACE reads through MiXCR, listing each CDR3 protein once. The sample gives 250,000 to 300,000 distinct CDR3 sequences, around 20% of which show up once; around 7.8% is in the top ten. Germline lookup yields CDR1 SEHNR and CDR2 FQNEAQ (reference sequence). Trimming took 1 base from V and 5 from J, leaving 5 bases between them. The CDR3 has 12 residues. This chain links TRBV7-9 with TRBJ2-5; D remains ambiguous. The clonotype originates from a male donor with ankylosing spondylitis or in good health (not recorded which). The material sequenced was blood, either unsorted or a sorted T cell fraction (not recorded which). Here the CDR3 reads CASSLDLETQYF. Here the CDR3 DNA reads TGTGCCAGCAGCTTAGATTTGGAGACCCAGTACTTC.